The 27 T cell receptor beta chains below all came from one sample that was sequenced in a study of T cell changes during pregnancy in multiple sclerosis. Measured with immunoSEQ multiplex PCR; TCRdb has only the in-frame clones, and not every one. The sample lists tens of thousands of clones, 94% occurring once. The specimen comprised CD4+ T cells from peripheral blood mononuclear cells, sampled in the second trimester of pregnancy. The receptor set was obtained from a female donor with multiple sclerosis, enrolled in a pregnancy study.

The chain recombines TRBV27 with TRBJ1-1, with TRBD1 as a possible D gene (5 bases). V lost 6 bases and J lost 3, with 17 bases in between. The CDR3 has 15 amino acids. In germline, CDR1 is MNHEY, CDR2 SMNVEV (reference sequence). The CDR3 region has the DNA TGTGCCAGCAGACCTAGGACACTGAGAGACACTGAAGCTTTCTTT. This codes for CASRPRTLRDTEAFF.

This chain uses TRBV18 with TRBJ2-1; D may be TRBD2 (6 bases). The CDR3 spans 16 residues. Looked up from germline, CDR1 is KGHSH and CDR2 is LQKENI. The V and J ends lost 2 bases and 5 bases respectively, with 16 bases between them. The CDR3 here is CASSPRVGGVNNEQFF. The CDR3 nucleotides are TGTGCCAGCTCACCAAGGGTGGGCGGGGTAAACAATGAGCAGTTCTTC.

J is TRBJ2-2 and V is TRBV30; D is perhaps TRBD2 (5 bases). Trimming took 4 bases from V and 5 from J, leaving 17 bases between them. The germline gives CDR1 GTSNPN, CDR2 SVGIG (reference sequence). This CDR3 is 15 amino acids long. The CDR3 DNA is TGTGCCTGGACCCTTGTGGCGGGTCCTACCGGGGAGCTGTTTTTT. Amino acids: CAWTLVAGPTGELFF.

This clone was found once. V usage is TRBV18 and J usage is TRBJ2-1; 9 bases match TRBD1. Germline CDR1 KGHSH, CDR2 LQKENI. This CDR3 is built from 17 residues. The J segment lost 5 bases and the V segment lost 4 bases, leaving 12 bases of the junction unmatched. For the CDR3, the DNA is TGTGCCAGCTCACGGACTCCGGGACAGGGCCACCACAATGAGCAGTTCTTC. This sequence encodes CASSRTPGQGHHNEQFF.

The chain carries TRBV2 and TRBJ1-5; D uncertain. Trimming left V 3 bases short and J 6 bases short, with 6 bases between. The CDR3 has 12 residues. The germline gives CDR1 SNHLY, CDR2 FYNNEI. CDR3 amino acids: CASSDPFQPQHF. CDR3 coding DNA: TGTGCCAGCAGTGATCCCTTTCAGCCCCAGCATTTT.

This rearrangement joins TRBV9 to TRBJ2-1, with 11 bases identical to TRBD2. This CDR3 contains 16 residues. CDR1 and CDR2 (germline): SGDLS, YYNGEE. Losses at the gene ends were 4 bases for V and 4 bases for J; bases not matched to a gene: 7. Here the CDR3 reads CASSPIAGGPYNEQFF. CDR3 coding DNA: TGTGCCAGCAGCCCCATAGCGGGGGGGCCTTACAATGAGCAGTTCTTC.

The chain is built from TRBV4-1 and TRBJ2-1; 14 bases match TRBD2. CDR3 size: 18 residues. Germline CDR1 reads MGHRA; CDR2 reads YSYEKL. Trimming took 1 base from V and 7 from J; bases not matched to a gene: 9. CDR3 loop: CASSQVDLGLAGGNEQFF. CDR3 coding DNA: TGCGCCAGCAGCCAAGTTGACTTAGGACTAGCGGGGGGAAATGAGCAGTTCTTC.

This clone was picked up one time. The rearrangement links TRBV12-5 to TRBJ2-5, with TRBD2 as a possible D gene (5 bases). The CDR3 loop spans 13 amino acids. Germline assignment: CDR1 LGHNT and CDR2 FRNRAP. V dropped 3 bases and J dropped 1 base, with 6 bases sitting between them. The CDR3 reads CASGLRGQETQYF. Here the CDR3 DNA reads TGTGCTAGTGGTTTACGGGGCCAAGAGACCCAGTACTTC.

The chain combines TRBV4-3 with TRBJ1-1, with D tentatively TRBD1 (5 bases). Germline V lookup: CDR1 LGHNA, CDR2 YSLEER. The CDR3 totals 16 residues. The ends were cut back, 1 base at V and 2 bases at J, with 14 bases in the middle. CDR3 in amino acids: CASSQVRGTKNTEAFF. For the CDR3, the DNA is TGCGCCAGCAGCCAAGTAAGGGGCACAAAAAACACTGAAGCTTTCTTT.

This clone was detected only once. This sequence joins TRBV15 and TRBJ1-4; no clear D. Germline V gene sequence: CDR1 LNHNV, CDR2 YYDKDF (reference sequence). The germline V and J ends were trimmed by 1 base and 5 bases, with 17 bases remaining between them. This CDR3 comprises 17 residues. In DNA form, the CDR3 reads TGTGCCACCAGCAGAGGTGGAGGGAAGGGATCGAATGAAAAACTGTTTTTT. This codes for CATSRGGGKGSNEKLFF.

J is TRBJ2-2 and V is TRBV6-4, with D possibly matching TRBD2 (7 bases). CDR1 is MRHNA and CDR2 is SNTAGT in the germline V gene. Trimming shortened V by 6 bases and J by 4 bases, and 12 bases separated the two germline ends. The CDR3 spans 14 residues. DNA of the CDR3: TGTGCCAGCAGCGCGGGGGCCGGCACCGGGGAGCTGTTTTTT. Translation gives CASSAGAGTGELFF.

CDR3 DNA sequence: TGTGCCAGCAGCTTGGTTCAGGGGGCCTACGAGCAGTACTTC. Its protein product is CASSLVQGAYEQYF. The gene calls are TRBV7-9 and TRBJ2-7, with TRBD1 matching over 7 bases. J was trimmed by 2 bases and V by 3 bases; bases with no gene match: 4. Germline V gene sequence: CDR1 SEHNR, CDR2 FQNEAQ (reference sequence). This CDR3 is 14 amino acids long.

The chain links TRBV15 to TRBJ2-3; 9 bases map to TRBD2. Germline CDR1 reads LNHNV; CDR2 reads YYDKDF (reference sequence). CDR3 length: 19 residues. V lost 5 bases to trimming and J lost 6 bases; unmatched junction nucleotides: 21. The CDR3 here is CATSGRLVAGVLLIDTQYF. The CDR3 bases are TGTGCCACCAGCGGCCGGTTGGTAGCGGGGGTCTTGTTAATCGATACGCAGTATTTT.

Written as DNA, the CDR3 is TGTGCCAGCAGCTTAGTCATGGCAGGGCATAATACGCAGTATTTT. It is translated as CASSLVMAGHNTQYF. The V gene is TRBV7-6, the J gene TRBJ2-3, with D possibly matching TRBD1 (5 bases). Deletions cut 1 base from V and 7 bases from J, with 15 bases between. CDR3 length: 15 residues. CDR1 and CDR2 from the germline V gene are SGHVS and FNYEAQ.

The V call is TRBV4-3, the J call TRBJ1-2; D is undetermined. The CDR3 sequence is 15 residues long. V was trimmed by 1 base and J by 4 bases, leaving 13 bases between them. The germline V gene encodes CDR1 LGHNA and CDR2 YSLEER. This CDR3 is CASSQVSRIPYGYTF. In DNA, the CDR3 is TGCGCCAGCAGCCAAGTCTCCAGGATACCCTATGGCTACACCTTC.

The chain is built from TRBV6-5 and TRBJ2-7; D is perhaps TRBD1 (5 bases). The germline CDR1 and CDR2 sequences are MNHEY and SVGAGI. This CDR3 has 15 residues. The V end lost 0 bases, the J end lost 3 bases, and 12 bases lay between the germline ends. CDR3 DNA sequence: TGTGCCAGCAGTTACTCTTTGGGGCAGAACTACGAGCAGTACTTC. Translated: CASSYSLGQNYEQYF.

The chain uses TRBV5-4 and TRBJ2-2; 7 bases fit TRBD2. J lost 13 bases, V lost 0 bases, and 3 bases had no gene match. CDR3 length: 12 residues. From germline, CDR1 is SGHNT and CDR2 YYREEE (reference sequence). The CDR3: CASSLDGGRLFF. In DNA, the CDR3 is TGTGCCAGCAGCTTGGACGGCGGGAGGCTGTTTTTT.

The V call is TRBV19, the J call TRBJ2-5, with D possibly being TRBD2 (6 bases). The CDR3 consists of 14 residues. Germline V lookup: CDR1 LNHDA, CDR2 SQIVND (reference sequence). The V gene lost 5 bases and the J gene lost 4 bases, with 14 bases spanning the gap. CDR3 bases: TGTGCCAGTAGTGAGACCGGGACTTCAGAGACCCAGTACTTC. Protein: CASSETGTSETQYF.

The CDR3 coding sequence is TGTGCCAGCAGCCGAGGGGGTGGGGACACTGAAGCTTTCTTT. Protein sequence: CASSRGGGDTEAFF. The chain links TRBV25-1 to TRBJ1-1, with D maybe TRBD1 (6 bases). The CDR3 is 14 amino acids. Trimming removed 6 bases from V and 3 bases from J, with 14 bases in between. Germline CDR1 and CDR2: MGHDK and SYGVNS.

As DNA, the CDR3 is TGTGCCAGCAGCTTAATTCCGTCAGGGCATGGCTACACCTTC. Its translation is CASSLIPSGHGYTF. The gene calls are TRBV7-3 and TRBJ1-2; possible D gene TRBD1, 5 bases. V dropped 1 base and J dropped 6 bases, with 12 bases sitting between them. Germline lookup yields CDR1 SGHTA and CDR2 FQGTGA. This CDR3 has 14 residues.

The chain uses TRBV5-4 and TRBJ1-2, with a tentative D call TRBD1 (6 bases). Trimming pared 0 bases from V and 4 bases from J, leaving 16 bases between. Germline V gene sequence: CDR1 SGHNT, CDR2 YYREEE (reference sequence). This CDR3 spans 16 amino acids. The CDR3 spells CASSLGTGYGLYGYTF. The CDR3 DNA reads as TGTGCCAGCAGCTTGGGAACAGGGTATGGACTCTATGGCTACACCTTC.

This clone appeared a single time. This chain uses TRBV11-3 with TRBJ1-1, with 7 bases that match TRBD1. This CDR3 region has 13 residues. The V gene's germline CDR1 is SGHNT and CDR2 YENEEA. V gave up 3 bases and J gave up 10 bases; unmatched junction bases: 8. The CDR3 here is CASSFTRTGAAFF. In DNA form, the CDR3 reads TGTGCCAGCAGCTTCACCCGGACAGGAGCAGCTTTCTTT.

This rearrangement joins TRBV6-5 to TRBJ1-1; D perhaps matches TRBD1 (5 bases). The V end was cut by 7 bases, the J end by 3 bases, with 18 bases between. This CDR3 spans 15 amino acids. Germline CDR1 is MNHEY and CDR2 is SVGAGI. In DNA form, the CDR3 reads TGTGCCAGCATTTTACCTTCCGGGACTTACACTGAAGCTTTCTTT. Its protein is CASILPSGTYTEAFF.

The V and J genes are TRBV19 and TRBJ2-7, with 16 bases identical to TRBD2. The length of the CDR3 is 19 residues. Germline CDR1 LNHDA, CDR2 SQIVND (reference sequence). With 4 bases clipped from V and 0 bases from J, the junction kept 9 bases outside the gene matches. The CDR3 sequence: CASSTQPGLAGGNSYEQYF. In nucleotides, the CDR3 is TGTGCCAGTAGTACACAACCGGGACTAGCGGGGGGGAACTCCTACGAGCAGTACTTC.

V is TRBV18 and J is TRBJ1-2; perhaps TRBD1 as D (5 bases). Germline loops: CDR1 KGHSH, CDR2 LQKENI. Between the trimmed V and J ends, which lost 0 bases and 4 bases, there was a span of 18 bases. There are 17 residues in the CDR3. CDR3 amino acids: CASSPPEQTVIIYGYTF. As DNA, the CDR3 is TGTGCCAGCTCACCACCTGAGCAGACAGTAATAATCTATGGCTACACCTTC.

V usage is TRBV6-5 and J usage is TRBJ2-7, with 7 bases aligning to TRBD2. CDR1 and CDR2 (germline): MNHEY, SVGAGI. CDR3 length: 12 residues. The V gene end was trimmed by 3 bases and the J gene end by 6 bases; junction bases not matched to a gene: 2. The CDR3 protein is CASSYRGGEQYF. The CDR3 DNA is TGTGCCAGCAGTTATCGCGGGGGCGAGCAGTACTTC.

This chain links TRBV5-1 with TRBJ2-2; 8 bases fit TRBD2. The CDR3 spans 15 residues. With V trimmed by 0 bases and J by 4 bases, 2 bases remained unmatched. The germline CDR1 and CDR2 sequences are SGHRS and YFSETQ. CDR3 coding DNA: TGCGCCAGCAGCTTGGATACTAGCGGCACCGGGGAGCTGTTTTTT. It specifies CASSLDTSGTGELFF.